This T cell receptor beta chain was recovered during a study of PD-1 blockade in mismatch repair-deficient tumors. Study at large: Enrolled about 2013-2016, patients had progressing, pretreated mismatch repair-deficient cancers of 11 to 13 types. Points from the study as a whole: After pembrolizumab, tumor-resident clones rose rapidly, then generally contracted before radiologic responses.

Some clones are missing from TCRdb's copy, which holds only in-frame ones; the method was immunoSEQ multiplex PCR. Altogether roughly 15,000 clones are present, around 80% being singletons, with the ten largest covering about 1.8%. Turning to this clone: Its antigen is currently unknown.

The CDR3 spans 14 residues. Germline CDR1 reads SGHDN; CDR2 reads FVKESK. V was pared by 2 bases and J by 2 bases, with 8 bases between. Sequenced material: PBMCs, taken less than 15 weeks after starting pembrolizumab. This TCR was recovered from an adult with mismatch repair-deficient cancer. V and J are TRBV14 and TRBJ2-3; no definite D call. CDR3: CASSQTTFTDTQYF. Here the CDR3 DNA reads TGTGCCAGCAGCCAAACAACCTTCACAGATACGCAGTATTTT.